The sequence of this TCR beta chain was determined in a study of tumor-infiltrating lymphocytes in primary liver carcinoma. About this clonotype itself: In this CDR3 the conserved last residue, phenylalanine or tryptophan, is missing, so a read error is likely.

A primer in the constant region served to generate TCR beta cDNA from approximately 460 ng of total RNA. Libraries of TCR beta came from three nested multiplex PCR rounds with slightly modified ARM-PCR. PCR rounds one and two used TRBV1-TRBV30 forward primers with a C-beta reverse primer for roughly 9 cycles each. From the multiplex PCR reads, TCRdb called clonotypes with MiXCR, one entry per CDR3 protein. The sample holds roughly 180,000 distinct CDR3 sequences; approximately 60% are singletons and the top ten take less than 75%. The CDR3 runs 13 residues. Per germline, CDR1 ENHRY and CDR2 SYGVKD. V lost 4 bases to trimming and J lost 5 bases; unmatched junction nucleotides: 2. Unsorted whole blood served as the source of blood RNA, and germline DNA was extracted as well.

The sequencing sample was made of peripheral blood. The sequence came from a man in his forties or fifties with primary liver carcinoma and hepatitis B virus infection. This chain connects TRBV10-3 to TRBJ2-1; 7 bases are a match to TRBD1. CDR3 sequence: CAISVDRDNEQFL. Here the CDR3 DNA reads TGTGCCATCAGTGTTGACAGGGACAATGAGCAGTTCTTA.